The rows below give T cell receptor beta chains drawn from one sample of a study of read filtering for tumor transcriptome and immune sequencing. TCRdb fed the reads into MiXCR, producing one record per CDR3 protein. Among tens of thousands of distinct CDR3 sequences listed, around 13% were seen once. Input material: a population of CD138-negative cells sorted from bone marrow. The receptor source for this set is a donor at least 40 years old with multiple myeloma. Each CDR3 is given with its conserved first and last residue. D genes are given only for firm matches. Where a row states a size, it is once, few, many or the class of an expanded clone; other rows omit it.

v_call	j_call	d_call	clone_size	cdr3_nt	cdr3_aa
TRBV20-1	TRBJ1-4	-	many	TGCAGTGCCGGACAGTCCGGTAATGAAAAACTGTTTTTT	CSAGQSGNEKLFF
TRBV5-1	TRBJ2-3	TRBD2	many	TGCGCCAGCAGAGCGGGACTAGCGGGAGTAGATACGCAGTATTTT	CASRAGLAGVDTQYF
TRBV10-3	TRBJ2-1	-	many	TGTGCCATCAGTGAGAGTAGTGGCCCTACCTACAATGAGCAGTTCTTC	CAISESSGPTYNEQFF
TRBV6-2/TRBV6-3	TRBJ2-6	-	few	TGTGCCAGCAGTTCAATCGCGAGCTCTGGGGCCAACGTCCTGACTTTC	CASSSIASSGANVLTF
TRBV6-5	TRBJ2-5	TRBD2	many	TGTGCCAGCAGTCAACAGGGACTAGCGGGAGCCTTTGGGGAGACCCAGTACTTC	CASSQQGLAGAFGETQYF
TRBV20-1	TRBJ2-1	TRBD2	many	TGCAGTGCTAGAGGGGGTTCGGGACTAGCGGGAGTCCCCTACAATGAGCAGTTCTTC	CSARGGSGLAGVPYNEQFF
TRBV11-2	TRBJ2-3	-	many	TGTGCCAGCAGCTGGGGCGGGGACACCAGCACCGACACGCAGTATTTT	CASSWGGDTSTDTQYF
TRBV7-8	TRBJ2-1	-	many	TGTGCCAGCAGCTTCCCCTGCGAATGGGATGAGCAGTTCTTC	CASSFPCEWDEQFF
TRBV19	TRBJ2-7	-	-	TGTGCCAGTAGTATAACGAACTGGTCCGAGCAGTACTTC	CASSITNWSEQYF
TRBV28	TRBJ1-1	-	few	TGTGCCAGCAGTTTATCGGATAAAGAAGCTTTCTTT	CASSLSDKEAFF
TRBV28	TRBJ1-2	-	many	TGTGCCAGCAGTTCCTTCGACCTATCCTATGGCTACACCTTC	CASSSFDLSYGYTF
TRBV20-1	TRBJ2-5	TRBD2	-	TGCAGTGCTCCGGAGGGGACTAGCGGGAGGACCCAGTACTTC	CSAPEGTSGRTQYF
TRBV28	TRBJ2-3	-	few	TGTGCCAGCAGTTTAGGGGAGACAGATACGCAGTATTTT	CASSLGETDTQYF
TRBV6-5	TRBJ1-1	-	many	TGTGCCAGCAGACCCCTCCAGGGCGAAGCTTTCTTT	CASRPLQGEAFF
TRBV5-4	TRBJ1-2	TRBD1	many	TGTGCCAGCAGCCCCTGGACAGGGGACTATGGCTACACCTTC	CASSPWTGDYGYTF
TRBV7-9	TRBJ2-3	-	many	TGTGCCAGCAGCTTAGGCCGCGTCTCCCTGGTAGATACGCAGTATTTT	CASSLGRVSLVDTQYF
TRBV28	TRBJ1-1	-	many	TGTGCCAGCAGTTTATGGGGGCAGGAAGCTTTCTTT	CASSLWGQEAFF
TRBV20-1	TRBJ2-1	-	many	TGCAGTGCTAGCACGTCTACTTTCAATGAGCAGTTCTTC	CSASTSTFNEQFF
TRBV29-1	TRBJ2-1	-	many	TGCAGCGTTGTCGCCAGGGGATACAATGAGCAGTTCTTC	CSVVARGYNEQFF
TRBV2	TRBJ1-2	-	few	TGTGCCAGCAACCCTTGGGCAGTACCGGTTCACTATGGCTACACCTTC	CASNPWAVPVHYGYTF
TRBV5-5	TRBJ1-5	-	-	TGTGCCAGCAGCCCCCTATGGGGGAGCAATCAGCCCCAGCATTTT	CASSPLWGSNQPQHF
TRBV6-1	TRBJ2-6	TRBD2	many	TGTGCCAGCAGTGGGGGGACTAGCGGGATTTCTGGGGCCAACGTCCTGACTTTC	CASSGGTSGISGANVLTF
TRBV19	TRBJ1-1	-	many	TGTGCCAGTATTTCACCTATTGACTTCAACATGAACACTGAAGCTTTCTTT	CASISPIDFNMNTEAFF
TRBV11-2	TRBJ2-7	TRBD2	many	TGTGCCAGCAGCTTAAGACTAGCGGGCTACGAGCAGTACTTC	CASSLRLAGYEQYF
TRBV20-1	TRBJ2-1	-	many	TGCAGTGCTAGAGATCAGGGCTGGAACAATGAGCAGTTCTTC	CSARDQGWNNEQFF
TRBV5-1	TRBJ1-1	-	-	TGCGCCAGCAGCCCCGGAGGTCTCAGCATGAACACTGAAGCTTTCTTT	CASSPGGLSMNTEAFF
TRBV28	TRBJ2-7	TRBD1	many	TGTGCCAGCAGTTCGGCAGGGGGCGGCAGGAAGGACGAGCAGTACTTC	CASSSAGGGRKDEQYF
TRBV28	TRBJ2-5	TRBD2	-	TGTGCCAGTGGACTGTTTGTATGGGGGCCCGGGACTAGCGGGAGTCAAGAGCCCCAGTACTTC	CASGLFVWGPGTSGSQEPQYF
TRBV7-9	TRBJ1-1	-	many	TGTGCCAGCAGCATTATATCCACTGAAGCTTTCTTT	CASSIISTEAFF
TRBV20-1	TRBJ1-6	-	many	TGCAGTGCTCGACATTTTGGCCGGGATAATTCACCCCTCCACTTT	CSARHFGRDNSPLHF
TRBV20-1	TRBJ2-1	TRBD2	medium-sized	TGCAGTGCGCATGCTAGCGGGAGTGGCAATGAGCAGTTCTTC	CSAHASGSGNEQFF
TRBV19	TRBJ2-6	-	many	TGTGCCAGTAGTATTGAGGGGTACGGGGCCAACGTCCTGACTTTC	CASSIEGYGANVLTF
TRBV6-5	TRBJ1-2	TRBD1	-	TGTGCCAGCGGACCTCCCCAGGGGGGACAGGGGCGTCGGAACTATGGCTACACCTTC	CASGPPQGGQGRRNYGYTF
TRBV6-1	TRBJ2-4	-	few	TGTGCCAGCAGTGAACAGACTCCTCAGTACTTC	CASSEQTPQYF
TRBV28	TRBJ1-3	-	many	TGTGCCAGCAGGCTACAAAGCTCTGGAAACACCATATATTTT	CASRLQSSGNTIYF
TRBV28	TRBJ2-2	TRBD2	few	TGTGCCAGCAAGCCCGGGACTAGCGAGAACACCGGGGAGCTGTTTTTT	CASKPGTSENTGELFF
TRBV12-3/TRBV12-4	TRBJ2-6	-	many	TGTGCCAGCAGTTTCGGGGGATCTGGGGCCAACGTCCTGACTTTC	CASSFGGSGANVLTF
TRBV7-9	TRBJ2-2	-	many	TGTGCCAGCCGGGGGACAGCATACACCGGGGAGCTGTTTTTT	CASRGTAYTGELFF
TRBV4-2	TRBJ2-3	-	few	TGTGCCAGCAGCCAAGATCGGCGAGGGGCAGATACGCAGTATTTT	CASSQDRRGADTQYF
TRBV11-2	TRBJ2-1	-	many	TGTGCCAGCAGCTTATTCCCCCCGGAGGTTTCCTACAATGAGCAGTTCTTC	CASSLFPPEVSYNEQFF
TRBV6-6	TRBJ2-1	-	-	TGTGCCAGCCTTCCGGCGGGACGACGAAATGAGCAGTTCTTC	CASLPAGRRNEQFF
TRBV9	TRBJ1-5	TRBD1	many	TGTGCCAGCAGCTGGACAGGGGATTCCAATCAGCCCCAGCATTTT	CASSWTGDSNQPQHF
TRBV4-1	TRBJ1-1	-	many	TGCGCCAGCAGCCAAGGTGAGTGGCATGCGAACACTGAAGCTTTCTTT	CASSQGEWHANTEAFF
TRBV15	TRBJ2-7	-	many	TGTGCCACCTCGAGGGACTGGACGAGTTACGAGCAGTACTTC	CATSRDWTSYEQYF
TRBV12-3/TRBV12-4	TRBJ2-2	-	many	TGTGCCAGCAGCCAAGGGACAGGGGAGCTGTTTTTT	CASSQGTGELFF
TRBV9	TRBJ1-1	-	-	TGTGCCAGCAGCGTAGGACAGTTACTGAACACTGAAGCTTTCTTT	CASSVGQLLNTEAFF
TRBV11-2	TRBJ2-1	TRBD2	-	TGTGCCAGCAGCTCTAGCGGGAGGGTGTGCAATGAGCGGTCCTTC	CASSSSGRVCNERSF
TRBV20-1	TRBJ1-5	-	many	TGCAGTGCCGCCTCGGGGGATCAGCCCCAGCATTTT	CSAASGDQPQHF
TRBV20-1	TRBJ2-1	-	many	TGCAGTGGATTGGGGAGCAATGAGCAGTTCTTC	CSGLGSNEQFF
TRBV5-1	TRBJ2-6	-	-	TGCGCCAGCAGACCGGGACAAACCTTTGGAGCCAACGTCCTGACTTTC	CASRPGQTFGANVLTF
TRBV2	TRBJ2-1	-	few	TGTGCCAGCACCGCCGAGAGCTCCTACAATGAGCAGTTCTTC	CASTAESSYNEQFF
TRBV10-2	TRBJ2-7	TRBD1	many	TGCGCCAGCATTGGACAGGGGGCCCACGAGCAGTACTTC	CASIGQGAHEQYF
TRBV6-5	TRBJ1-5	-	few	TGTGCCAGCAGTTACTCAATTGAGCAGCCCCAGCATTTT	CASSYSIEQPQHF
TRBV5-6	TRBJ2-2	TRBD1	many	TGTGCCAGCAGCTCGGGACAGATCACCGGGGAGCTGTTTTTT	CASSSGQITGELFF
TRBV9	TRBJ1-1	-	-	TGTGCCAGCAGCGTAGTTACGGGACAGAACACTGAAGCTTTCTTT	CASSVVTGQNTEAFF
TRBV28	TRBJ1-1	-	many	TGTGCCAGCGGGGGAAGAAAACTGAACACTGAAGCTTTCTTT	CASGGRKLNTEAFF
TRBV5-4	TRBJ2-1	TRBD2	many	TGTGCCAGCAGTTTCGTCAGCGGGAGATACAATGAGCAGTTCTTC	CASSFVSGRYNEQFF